This T cell receptor (beta chain) was captured in a study of shared T cell receptors in the human thymus. Using immunoSEQ multiplex PCR, the repertoire was profiled, and TCRdb retains in-frame clones only, with some absent. The top ten clones hold more than 0.01% of a sample with approximately 580,000 clones, 75% to 80% of them seen once. V lost 6 bases to trimming and J lost 1 base; unmatched junction nucleotides: 0. This CDR3 is built from 15 residues. CDR1 is MNHEY and CDR2 is SMNVEV in the germline V gene (reference sequence). This clone has only a few counts. This same sample was also part of a study on human thymus T cells.

The chain links TRBV27 to TRBJ2-2; 12 bases align to TRBD2. The source material was thymocytes. The receptor was derived from a boy under three years old with a congenital heart defect. The CDR3 sequence: CASRTSGGNTGELFF. CDR3 nucleotide sequence: TGTGCCAGCAGGACTAGCGGGGGGAACACCGGGGAGCTGTTTTTT.